This TCR beta chain came from a study of shared T cell receptors in the human thymus. TCRdb keeps only in-frame clones here, not all; method: immunoSEQ multiplex PCR. The table records 600,000 to 900,000 clones, approximately 85% of them present only once. CDR1 and CDR2 (germline): SEHNR, FQNEAQ (reference sequence). The CDR3 spans 15 residues. V lost 11 bases, J lost 1 base, and 13 bases stayed unmatched. This same sample was also taken into another study, of human thymus T cells.

This sequence joins TRBV7-9 and TRBJ1-2, with 7 bases identical to TRBD1. The sample consisted of thymocytes. The sequence was collected from a girl under three years old with a congenital heart defect. This CDR3 is CAGLGGQEINYGYTF. The CDR3 DNA sequence: TGTGCCGGGCTGGGTGGACAGGAAATTAACTATGGCTACACCTTC. The entire variable domain, with the rest obtained from reference TRBV7-9 and TRBJ1-2, is as follows: DTGVSQNPRHKITKRGQNVTFRCDPISEHNRLYWYRQTLGQGPEFLTYFQNEAQLEKSRLLSDRFSAERPKGSFSTLEIQRTEQGDSAMYLCAGLGGQEINYGYTFGSGTRLTVV.